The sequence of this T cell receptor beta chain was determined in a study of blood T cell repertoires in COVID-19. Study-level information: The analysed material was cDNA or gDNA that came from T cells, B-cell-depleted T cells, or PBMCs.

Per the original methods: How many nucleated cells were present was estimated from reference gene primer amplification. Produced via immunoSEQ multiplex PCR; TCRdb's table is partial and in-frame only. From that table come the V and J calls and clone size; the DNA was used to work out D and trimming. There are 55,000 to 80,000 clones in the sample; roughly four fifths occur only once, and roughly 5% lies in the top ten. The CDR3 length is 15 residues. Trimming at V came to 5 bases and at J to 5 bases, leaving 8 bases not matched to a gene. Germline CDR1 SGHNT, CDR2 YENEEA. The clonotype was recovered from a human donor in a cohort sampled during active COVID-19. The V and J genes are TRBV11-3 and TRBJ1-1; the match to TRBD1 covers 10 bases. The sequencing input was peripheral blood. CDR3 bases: TGTGCCAGCAGCCCAGGGACAGGGGCAGGGACTGAAGCTTTCTTT. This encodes CASSPGTGAGTEAFF.